A single sample is the source of the 32 T cell receptor beta chains below, sequenced in a study of blood T cell repertoires in COVID-19. Only in-frame clones appear in the TCRdb table, and some are missing; sequencing was by immunoSEQ multiplex PCR. Of 300,000 to 400,000 clones in the sample, 80% to 90% were seen once. Sequencing used PBMCs or T cells enriched from blood (not recorded which). The receptors originated from a woman in her 40s with acute COVID-19.

On this clone: Mismatch with germline at one junction end may stem from a read error. The V and J genes are TRBV7-6 and TRBJ2-2, with 9 nucleotides matching TRBD2. Germline values: CDR1 SGHVS, CDR2 FNYEAQ. This CDR3 has 16 residues. The CDR3 loop is CASSLRPSGNPGELFF. Written as DNA, the CDR3 is TGTGCCAGCAGCTTACGACCTAGCGGGAACCCCGGGGAGCTGTTTTTT.

This sequence joins TRBV5-4 and TRBJ2-1; a possible D gene is TRBD2 (5 bases). The CDR3 totals 12 residues. CDR1 is SGHNT, CDR2 YYREEE, per germline (reference sequence). The germline V and J ends were trimmed by 9 bases and 4 bases, with 11 bases remaining between them. The CDR3 reads CAIITSYNEQFF. The DNA for the CDR3 is TGTGCCATTATAACTAGTTACAATGAGCAGTTCTTC.

The chain links TRBV4-2 to TRBJ2-5; possible D gene TRBD1, 5 bases. V was trimmed by 4 bases and J by 4 bases, leaving 16 bases between them. The length of the CDR3 is 15 residues. Germline lookup yields CDR1 LGHNA and CDR2 YNFKEQ. Written as DNA, the CDR3 is TGTGCCAGCAGCCTCTTAATAGGTCAGGGAGAGACCCAGTACTTC. Protein sequence: CASSLLIGQGETQYF.

The chain employs TRBV6-5 and TRBJ1-2; 11 bases match TRBD1. Germline values: CDR1 MNHEY, CDR2 SVGAGI. This CDR3 is built from 13 residues. J gave up 12 bases and V 6 bases, and 9 bases lay outside the gene matches. Here the CDR3 DNA reads TGTGCCAGCAGCCGAGGACAGGGGGCGGGAAACACCTTC. Its protein product is CASSRGQGAGNTF.

This chain links TRBV2 with TRBJ2-1; D remains unclear. Trimming removed 2 bases at V and 0 bases at J, with 8 bases between. This CDR3 is 15 amino acids long. Germline V gene sequence: CDR1 SNHLY, CDR2 FYNNEI. The CDR3 region is CASSELRSSYNEQFF. The CDR3 DNA reads TGTGCCAGCAGTGAACTGAGGAGCTCCTACAATGAGCAGTTCTTC.

The J gene is TRBJ1-6, the V gene TRBV5-1; D is possibly TRBD1 (5 bases). CDR3 size: 16 residues. Trimming left V 0 bases short and J 8 bases short, with 15 bases between. Germline V gives CDR1 SGHRS, CDR2 YFSETQ. The CDR3 is CASSLGPGTVDSPLHF. In nucleotides, the CDR3 is TGCGCCAGCAGCTTGGGGCCCGGGACTGTTGATTCACCCCTCCACTTT.

The genes are TRBV11-2 and TRBJ1-1, with a possible D match to TRBD1 (6 bases). Germline V gene sequence: CDR1 SGHAT, CDR2 FQNNGV. There are 16 residues in the CDR3. With 1 base removed from V and 3 bases from J, the gap between germline ends came to 15 bases. CDR3 sequence: CASSLVFTGSDTEAFF. The DNA for the CDR3 is TGTGCCAGCAGCTTAGTGTTCACAGGGTCTGACACTGAAGCTTTCTTT.

This chain joins TRBV20-1 and TRBJ1-5; TRBD1 might be the D (6 bases). This CDR3 contains 15 residues. The V end lost 3 bases, the J end lost 2 bases, and 14 bases lay between the germline ends. In germline, CDR1 is DFQATT, CDR2 SNEGSKA (reference sequence). CDR3 DNA: TGCAGTGCTAGTCCCTTGACAGGACGCAATCAGCCCCAGCATTTT. Amino acids: CSASPLTGRNQPQHF.

J is TRBJ2-7 and V is TRBV6-5, with TRBD2 matching 13 bases. The CDR3 consists of 15 residues. Trimming took 6 bases from V and 2 from J; bases not matched to a gene: 4. CDR1 is MNHEY, CDR2 SVGAGI, per germline. Here the CDR3 reads CASRRTSGGTYEQYF. DNA of the CDR3: TGTGCCAGCAGGAGGACTAGCGGGGGAACCTACGAGCAGTACTTC.

The J gene is TRBJ2-7, the V gene TRBV7-9, with TRBD2 matching 9 bases. CDR1 is SEHNR, CDR2 FQNEAQ, per germline (reference sequence). The ends lost 5 bases at V and 4 bases at J; junction bases unmatched: 9. The CDR3 contains 15 residues. Here the CDR3 reads CASSTRGGIEYEQYF. CDR3 coding DNA: TGTGCCAGCAGCACGCGGGGGGGCATAGAATACGAGCAGTACTTC. Full variable domain (rest looked up from reference TRBV7-9 and TRBJ2-7): DTGVSQNPRHKITKRGQNVTFRCDPISEHNRLYWYRQTLGQGPEFLTYFQNEAQLEKSRLLSDRFSAERPKGSFSTLEIQRTEQGDSAMYLCASSTRGGIEYEQYFGPGTRLTVT.

This CDR3 reads CASSLGQSVNYGYTF. CDR3 bases: TGTGCCAGCAGCTTAGGACAGAGTGTGAACTATGGCTACACCTTC. The chain couples TRBV7-9 to TRBJ1-2; D perhaps matches TRBD1 (5 bases). Looked up from germline, CDR1 is SEHNR and CDR2 is FQNEAQ (reference sequence). This CDR3 region has 15 residues. Trimming shortened V by 1 base and J by 2 bases, and 11 bases separated the two germline ends.

The chain has TRBV25-1 and TRBJ1-1; D is uncertain. The germline gives CDR1 MGHDK, CDR2 SYGVNS. The V gene lost 5 bases and the J gene lost 2 bases, with 12 bases spanning the gap. This CDR3 is 14 amino acids long. The CDR3 protein is CASSFGNVNTEAFF. The DNA for the CDR3 is TGTGCCAGCAGTTTCGGGAACGTTAACACTGAAGCTTTCTTT.

The chain combines TRBV5-1 with TRBJ2-2; D perhaps matches TRBD1 (5 bases). The V gene's germline CDR1 is SGHRS and CDR2 YFSETQ. Trimming took off 2 bases at V and 6 bases at J, with 14 bases between the two ends. CDR3 length equals 15 residues. Written as DNA, the CDR3 is TGCGCCAGCAGCTTTGAGGCAGGGTCTGCCGGGGAGCTGTTTTTT. The encoded protein is CASSFEAGSAGELFF. Filled out from reference TRBV5-1 and TRBJ2-2, the complete variable domain reads KAGVTQTPRYLIKTRGQQVTLSCSPISGHRSVSWYQQTPGQGLQFLFEYFSETQRNKGNFPGRFSGRQFSNSRSEMNVSTLELGDSALYLCASSFEAGSAGELFFGEGSRLTVL.

The chain employs TRBV27 and TRBJ1-6, with D possibly being TRBD1 (6 bases). Germline V gene data show CDR1 as MNHEY and CDR2 as SMNVEV (reference sequence). The CDR3 consists of 15 residues. Trimming left V 10 bases short and J 7 bases short, with 20 bases between. CDR3 coding DNA: TGTGCCACCAAAGTATCCCCAGGGACAAATTCACCCCTCCACTTT. Translation gives CATKVSPGTNSPLHF.

The chain is built from TRBV27 and TRBJ2-7; 9 nucleotides match TRBD2. Germline V gives CDR1 MNHEY, CDR2 SMNVEV (reference sequence). The CDR3 consists of 15 residues. V was pared by 7 bases and J by 4 bases, with 11 bases of the junction left unmatched. The CDR3 here is CASTPRALAGYEQYF. The CDR3 DNA sequence: TGTGCCAGCACCCCCCGGGCGCTAGCGGGATACGAGCAGTACTTC.

The CDR3 spells CASSYSGGGLTNEQFF. CDR3 bases: TGTGCCAGCAGCTACTCGGGGGGCGGACTTACCAATGAGCAGTTCTTC. The V and J genes are TRBV7-9 and TRBJ2-1; the D gene is possibly TRBD2 (7 bases). The CDR3 sequence is 16 residues long. Trimming removed 4 bases from V and 6 bases from J, with 19 bases in between. From germline, CDR1 is SEHNR and CDR2 FQNEAQ (reference sequence).

The V and J genes are TRBV28 and TRBJ2-7; a weak D match, TRBD1 (8 bases). From germline, CDR1 is MDHEN and CDR2 SYDVKM. V lost 10 bases, J lost 0 bases, and 34 bases lay in between. The CDR3 is 20 amino acids. The CDR3 DNA sequence: TGTGCCAACACTGGGGGGGGCACCGGGACAGGACGTACAATCTCCTACGAGCAGTACTTC. This translates into CANTGGGTGTGRTISYEQYF.

The rearrangement joins TRBV28 to TRBJ1-6; D remains unclear. Trimming pared 6 bases from V and 3 bases from J, leaving 6 bases between. Germline loops: CDR1 MDHEN, CDR2 SYDVKM. CDR3 length: 13 residues. The CDR3 sequence: CASRELYNSPLHF. CDR3 bases: TGTGCCAGCAGGGAGCTCTATAATTCACCCCTCCACTTT.

To note about this clone: An end of the junction differs from the germline gene, which may be a read error. The chain has TRBV19 and TRBJ1-2, with D possibly matching TRBD1 (6 bases). This CDR3 contains 13 residues. Looked up from germline, CDR1 is LNHDA and CDR2 is SQIVND (reference sequence). In DNA form, the CDR3 reads TGTGCCAGTAGGCAACAGGGAGACTACGGCTACACCTTC. Amino acids: CASRQQGDYGYTF.

This clone has just a few counts. The chain joins TRBV21-1 to TRBJ1-3; TRBD1 was called by the table and not checked on the DNA. TRBV21-1 is a listed pseudogene. This CDR3 is built from 18 residues. Here the CDR3 reads CASSVLGGQGAVGNTIYF. Written as DNA, the CDR3 is TGTGCCAGCAGCGTCTTAGGGGGACAGGGGGCAGTTGGAAACACCATATATTTT.

V gene TRBV5-6 combines with J gene TRBJ2-2, with D possibly matching TRBD1 (5 bases). Germline lookup yields CDR1 SGHDT and CDR2 YYEEEE. The CDR3 sequence is 17 residues long. V gave up 0 bases and J gave up 4 bases, with 16 bases separating them. The CDR3 loop reads CASSLVSSVRGTGELFF. The CDR3 DNA is TGTGCCAGCAGCTTGGTCTCCAGTGTAAGGGGCACCGGGGAGCTGTTTTTT.

This chain uses TRBV27 with TRBJ2-1, with 10 bases lining up with TRBD2. From germline, CDR1 is MNHEY and CDR2 SMNVEV (reference sequence). V was clipped by 6 bases and J by 10 bases; unmatched bases: 15. This CDR3 contains 16 residues. CDR3 sequence reads: CASRSPLAGGRGEQFF. CDR3 nucleotides: TGTGCCAGCAGGTCCCCCTTAGCGGGAGGCCGGGGGGAGCAGTTCTTC.

The chain uses TRBV3-1 (or the pseudogene TRBV3-2) and TRBJ1-1; 8 bases line up with TRBD1. V was clipped by 4 bases and J by 4 bases; unmatched bases: 5. CDR1 and CDR2 from the germline V gene are LGHDT and YNNKEL (reference sequence). The CDR3 has 14 residues. CDR3 nucleotide sequence: TGTGCCAGCAGCCGACTAACAGGGGGCACTGAAGCTTTCTTT. It yields the protein CASSRLTGGTEAFF.

The chain recombines TRBV12-1 with TRBJ2-7; the table's D call, TRBD2, has no DNA check behind it. TRBV12-1 is shown as a pseudogene. The CDR3 sequence is 16 residues long. The CDR3 DNA follows: TGTGCCAGCAGCTTTCTACGAAGGGAGGGTCGCTACGAGCAGTACTTC. Translating gives CASSFLRREGRYEQYF.

The V gene is TRBV28, the J gene TRBJ2-7; 8 positions agree with TRBD1. The CDR3 is 15 residues long. The V gene's germline CDR1 is MDHEN and CDR2 SYDVKM. J was trimmed by 6 bases and V by 5 bases; bases with no gene match: 12. CDR3 sequence: CASSQGAGGPVEQYF. CDR3 coding DNA: TGTGCCAGCAGTCAGGGGGCTGGGGGGCCGGTCGAGCAGTACTTC.

The V call is TRBV24-1, the J call TRBJ2-7; D possibly corresponds to TRBD2 (6 bases). CDR3 length: 13 residues. The V gene's germline CDR1 is KGHDR and CDR2 SFDVKD. Trimming cost V 10 bases and J 3 bases, with 15 bases left between them. The CDR3 DNA reads as TGTGCCACGGCCGGAGGGCAGGGCTACGAGCAGTACTTC. The encoded protein is CATAGGQGYEQYF.

In this sample, this clone turned up once. CDR3 DNA: TGTGCCAGCAGGGCCCGACAAAGCACAGATACGCAGTATTTT. As protein: CASRARQSTDTQYF. V gene TRBV27 combines with J gene TRBJ2-3, with no clear D. V was pared by 6 bases and J by 0 bases, with 10 bases between. The CDR3 is 14 amino acids. Looked up from germline, CDR1 is MNHEY and CDR2 is SMNVEV (reference sequence).

The J gene is TRBJ1-3, the V gene TRBV19; D call uncertain. The CDR3 totals 15 residues. V shed 5 bases and J shed 7 bases, with 18 bases lying between them. CDR1 LNHDA and CDR2 SQIVND come from the germline V gene (reference sequence). The CDR3 loop reads CASSRPEGVANTIYF. The DNA for the CDR3 is TGTGCCAGTAGTCGCCCGGAGGGAGTGGCGAACACCATATATTTT.

The rearrangement joins TRBV7-2 to TRBJ2-1; weak D call: TRBD1 (5 bases). V shed 1 base and J shed 1 base, with 11 bases lying between them. CDR3 length equals 16 residues. The germline gives CDR1 SGHTA, CDR2 FQGNSA. CDR3 DNA: TGTGCCAGCAGCTTAGTTGGGGCGACATCCTACAATGAGCAGTTCTTC. Translated, it gives CASSLVGATSYNEQFF.

This sequence joins TRBV6-5 and TRBJ2-1; TRBD1 matches 8 bases. Germline V gene data show CDR1 as MNHEY and CDR2 as SVGAGI. The CDR3 has 14 residues. Unmatched junction bases numbered 8, after V lost 7 bases and J lost 6 bases. The CDR3 loop is CASNMGQASNEQFF. CDR3 nucleotides: TGTGCCAGCAATATGGGACAGGCGTCCAATGAGCAGTTCTTC.

This clone was counted at least ten times. The gene calls are TRBV18 and TRBJ1-3; D gene ambiguous. V was trimmed by 6 bases and J by 9 bases, leaving 18 bases between them. The CDR3 is made up of 14 amino acids. Looked up from germline, CDR1 is KGHSH and CDR2 is LQKENI. For the CDR3, the DNA is TGTGCCAGCTCGCAGGATGGGCCCGCAGGCACCATATATTTT. As protein: CASSQDGPAGTIYF.

As regards this clone: This CDR3 is also generated by other DNA sequences in the sample. J is TRBJ2-1 and V is TRBV5-1; 9 bases agree with TRBD1. After removal of 0 bases from V and 2 bases from J, the junction contained 0 bases not matched to a gene. In germline, CDR1 is SGHRS, CDR2 YFSETQ. The length of the CDR3 is 15 residues. DNA of the CDR3: TGCGCCAGCAGCTTGGACAGGGGGCCCTACAATGAGCAGTTCTTC. It is translated as CASSLDRGPYNEQFF.